This is a list of T cell receptor beta chains from one sample in a study of technical replicates of blood from a handful of donors. Method: immunoSEQ multiplex PCR; TCRdb's copy keeps in-frame clones and lacks some. The repertoire holds 84,000 or so clones, with 94% as singletons. The specimen sequenced was T cells isolated from PBMCs. These receptors were collected from a human donor in good health. The CDR3 runs from the conserved cysteine through the conserved F or W. The D gene is left open where the match is weak. Only part of the rows carry a size: once, few, many, or a class if the clone is expanded.

d_call,j_call,v_call,clone_size,cdr3_nt,cdr3_aa
.,TRBJ1-5,TRBV5-4,.,TGTGCCAGCAGCGAGGGTCTAGGGCCCCAGCATTTT,CASSEGLGPQHF
TRBD1,TRBJ1-2,TRBV4-1,.,TGCGCCAGCAGCCAATGGGTAGGCAGGGGGTTAGCTAACTATGGCTACACCTTC,CASSQWVGRGLANYGYTF
TRBD1,TRBJ1-4,TRBV5-4,.,TGTGCCAGCAGCCTTGGACAGGGAGGGAATGAAAAACTGTTTTTT,CASSLGQGGNEKLFF
TRBD2,TRBJ2-1,TRBV6-6,.,TGTGCCAGCACCGGGGGGGGAGTGGGGAATGAGCAGTTCTTC,CASTGGGVGNEQFF
TRBD2,TRBJ2-1,TRBV5-4,.,TGTGCCAGCAGCTCACCCGGGACTAGCGGGAGAAATGAGCAGTTCTTC,CASSSPGTSGRNEQFF
.,TRBJ1-1,TRBV5-1,.,TGCGCCAGCAGCTTGGTACAAAGCACTGAAGCTTTCTTT,CASSLVQSTEAFF
TRBD2,TRBJ2-1,TRBV19,.,TGTGCCAGTAGTGCTCCACTAGCGGGAGTATCCAATGAGCAGTTCTTC,CASSAPLAGVSNEQFF
TRBD2,TRBJ2-3,TRBV28,.,TGTGCCAGCAGTTTATGGACTAGCGGGATGTCTTTGGAAGATACGCAGTATTTT,CASSLWTSGMSLEDTQYF
.,TRBJ1-4,TRBV19,.,TGTGCCAGTAGTATAGAGGGGGCGAGGGAAAAACTGTTTTTT,CASSIEGAREKLFF
.,TRBJ1-3,TRBV5-8,once,TGTGCCAGCAGCCCTATTAGGACCGGGAGCTCTGGAAACACCATATATTTT,CASSPIRTGSSGNTIYF
.,TRBJ1-1,TRBV6-5,.,TGTGCCAGCAGTTGGGCCGGCGAGCACACTGAAGCTTTCTTT,CASSWAGEHTEAFF
TRBD1,TRBJ2-7,TRBV5-1,.,TGCGCCAGCCAACCCGGGACAGGGGCCTACGAGCAGTACTTC,CASQPGTGAYEQYF
TRBD2,TRBJ2-5,TRBV12-5,.,TGTGCTAGTGGTTTCACCCCGGCTAGCGGGATCCAAGAGACCCAGTACTTC,CASGFTPASGIQETQYF
TRBD2,TRBJ2-7,TRBV7-9,.,TGTGCCAGCAGCTTAGGCGGGGGGAACAACGAGCAGTACTTC,CASSLGGGNNEQYF
.,TRBJ2-2,TRBV5-1,once,TGCGCCAGCAGCCACCGGGACATGAACACCGGGGAGCTGTTTTTT,CASSHRDMNTGELFF
.,TRBJ2-3,TRBV6-6,.,TGTGCCAGCAGTCTCATACTAGGGTTACAAGATACGCAGTATTTT,CASSLILGLQDTQYF
.,TRBJ2-5,TRBV6-5,once,TGTGCCAGCAGCCGGGGTCGTGTGGAGACCCAGTACTTC,CASSRGRVETQYF
.,TRBJ2-2,TRBV11-2,once,TGTGCCAGCAGCTCAAGGGGGGGATACGGGGAGCTGTTTTTT,CASSSRGGYGELFF
TRBD2,TRBJ2-2,TRBV7-6,.,TGTGCCAGCAGTCCTTTAGCGGGAGCCGAGGAGCTGTTTTTT,CASSPLAGAEELFF